The 5 T cell receptor beta chains presented below share a single source sample, sequenced in a study of PD-1 blockade in mismatch repair-deficient tumors. The table came from immunoSEQ multiplex PCR; TCRdb's copy has only in-frame clones and leaves some out. The sample includes some 130,000 clones, 88% of them seen just once. Sequencing used peripheral blood, obtained approximately 69 weeks after starting pembrolizumab. The receptor source for this set is an adult with mismatch repair-deficient cancer.

V usage is TRBV15 and J usage is TRBJ1-5; D possibly corresponds to TRBD1 (5 bases). CDR3 size: 16 residues. Trimming left V 1 base short and J 2 bases short, with 12 bases between. Per the germline V gene, CDR1 is LNHNV and CDR2 is YYDKDF (reference sequence). The CDR3 nucleotides read TGTGCCACCAGCAGAGCCAGGCGGGGGGGCAATCAGCCCCAGCATTTT. This sequence encodes CATSRARRGGNQPQHF.

In DNA, the CDR3 is TGTGCCAGTAGATTGACAGGGACTAACTATGGCTACACCTTC. Amino acid sequence: CASRLTGTNYGYTF. The chain links TRBV19 to TRBJ1-2; 7 nucleotides line up with TRBD1. V was clipped by 6 bases and J by 0 bases; unmatched bases: 4. The CDR3 covers 14 residues. CDR1 is LNHDA and CDR2 is SQIVND in the germline V gene (reference sequence).

This chain uses TRBV9 with TRBJ2-5; TRBD1 aligns across 7 bases. Losses at the gene ends were 0 bases for V and 4 bases for J; bases not matched to a gene: 6. The CDR3 runs to 15 residues. Germline V gene sequence: CDR1 SGDLS, CDR2 YYNGEE. The CDR3 protein is CASSVGQGSLETQYF. The CDR3 region has the DNA TGTGCCAGCAGCGTAGGACAGGGTTCGCTAGAGACCCAGTACTTC.

CDR3 nucleotides: TGCGCCAGCAGCCCCAACCAGAGGCAAGCTTTCTTT. It is translated as CASSPNQRQAFF. This rearrangement joins TRBV4-1 to TRBJ1-1; no firm D call. The germline V and J ends were trimmed by 4 bases and 9 bases, with 12 bases remaining between them. CDR3 size: 12 residues. Germline V CDR1 and CDR2: MGHRA, YSYEKL.

The chain employs TRBV11-2 and TRBJ2-3, with D uncertain. The CDR3 extends over 13 amino acids. CDR1 is SGHAT and CDR2 is FQNNGV in the germline V gene. V was pared by 5 bases and J by 5 bases, with 11 bases between. CDR3: CASSLTYLDTQYF. Written as DNA, the CDR3 is TGTGCCAGCAGCCTCACATATCTAGATACGCAGTATTTT.